This T cell receptor beta chain was obtained from a study of cytomegalovirus exposure and HLA in healthy donors. The CDR3 has 14 residues. Looked up from germline, CDR1 is MGHDK and CDR2 is SYGVNS. Worth noting for this clone: Its antigen is currently unknown. Germline is not matched at one junction end, which may reflect a read error.

A multiplex PCR was run with 60 Vbeta primers and 13 Jbeta primers. Sequencing used immunoSEQ multiplex PCR; TCRdb keeps in-frame clones, though not all of them. The sample has 130,000 to 150,000 clones, roughly 78% seen once; the top ten hold 2% to 2.5%. Study-wide results and caveats: A later analysis reported that several of the most significant clusters appeared to be linked to common viral pathogens, among them Epstein-Barr virus. An observed cluster of highly shared sequence variants was recorded as a likely sequencing artifact. In vitro testing confirmed three CMV-associated chains as specific for CMV antigens.

The receptor's source is a man under 40 in good health and CMV-seronegative. The V and J genes are TRBV25-1 and TRBJ1-2, with D hard to call. Sequenced material: PBMCs. The CDR3 sequence: CASSNFGVDYGYPF. Written as DNA, the CDR3 is TGTGCCAGCAGTAATTTCGGGGTAGACTATGGCTACCCCTTC.